Presented here are 17 T cell receptor beta chains from one specimen sequenced in a study of CD8+ T cells in alopecia areata. Investigators isolated RNA and reverse transcribed it into cDNA to act as the sequencing template. Method: immunoSEQ multiplex PCR; TCRdb's copy keeps in-frame clones and lacks some. The sample yields around 160,000 clones, around three fifths seen once. Treatment of the sample: oral pan-JAK inhibitor, 5-10 mg twice daily. The sequenced sample was CD4+ T cells sorted from blood, obtained at week 24, from a patient treated with tofacitinib. The receptors stem from a human donor with alopecia areata.

This chain links TRBV7-9 with TRBJ1-1; the D gene is possibly TRBD1 (6 bases). The germline CDR1 and CDR2 sequences are SEHNR and FQNEAQ (reference sequence). The V end lost 4 bases, the J end lost 11 bases, and 20 bases lay between the germline ends. This CDR3 is 14 amino acids long. In DNA form, the CDR3 reads TGTGCCAGCAGCTCCACCCGGACAGTGACGACGGCTTTCTTT. The encoded protein is CASSSTRTVTTAFF.

V gene TRBV18 combines with J gene TRBJ1-5, with a possible D match to TRBD1 (5 bases). The CDR3 runs 13 residues. CDR1 and CDR2 from the germline V gene are KGHSH and LQKENI. V lost 5 bases, J lost 5 bases, and 10 bases lay in between. CDR3 loop: CASSYDSYQPQHF. The CDR3 DNA reads TGTGCCAGCTCATACGACAGTTATCAGCCCCAGCATTTT. The full variable domain, with the rest looked up from reference TRBV18 and TRBJ1-5, is NAGVMQNPRHLVRRRGQEARLRCSPMKGHSHVYWYRQLPEEGLKFMVYLQKENIIDESGMPKERFSAEFPKEGPSILRIQQVVRGDSAAYFCASSYDSYQPQHFGDGTRLSIL.

V gene TRBV5-6 combines with J gene TRBJ2-5; D not certain. This CDR3 region has 15 residues. V gave up 4 bases and J gave up 0 bases, with 13 bases separating them. Germline V gene sequence: CDR1 SGHDT, CDR2 YYEEEE. CDR3 bases: TGTGCCAGCAGCCAACGCGTCGGGTACCAAGAGACCCAGTACTTC. Its translation: CASSQRVGYQETQYF.

The V and J genes are TRBV2 and TRBJ1-5, with D unresolved. CDR3 length: 13 residues. With 3 bases removed from V and 7 bases from J, the gap between germline ends came to 10 bases. Per the germline V gene, CDR1 is SNHLY and CDR2 is FYNNEI. The CDR3: CASSDDSSQPQHF. The CDR3 coding sequence is TGTGCCAGCAGTGATGATTCGAGCCAGCCCCAGCATTTT. The full variable domain, its missing parts supplied by reference TRBV2 and TRBJ1-5, is EPEVTQTPSHQVTQMGQEVILRCVPISNHLYFYWYRQILGQKVEFLVSFYNNEISEKSEIFDDQFSVERPDGSNFTLKIRSTKLEDSAMYFCASSDDSSQPQHFGDGTRLSIL.

CDR3 coding DNA: TGCGCCAGCAGCTTGGACAGGGCCGGGGGATCCCTCCACTTT. Translating it yields CASSLDRAGGSLHF. The chain joins TRBV5-1 to TRBJ1-6, with D possibly being TRBD1 (6 bases). V dropped 0 bases and J dropped 14 bases, with 15 bases sitting between them. In germline, CDR1 is SGHRS, CDR2 YFSETQ. The CDR3 covers 14 residues.

The chain joins TRBV18 to TRBJ1-5; TRBD1 agrees at 7 bases. The CDR3 has 15 amino acids. CDR1 and CDR2 from the germline V gene are KGHSH and LQKENI. V was pared by 6 bases and J by 3 bases, with 8 bases of the junction left unmatched. DNA of the CDR3: TGTGCCAGCTCCATCACGGGACAGACCAATCAGCCCCAGCATTTT. Translated: CASSITGQTNQPQHF. Using reference TRBV18 and TRBJ1-5 for the parts outside the CDR3, the full variable domain is NAGVMQNPRHLVRRRGQEARLRCSPMKGHSHVYWYRQLPEEGLKFMVYLQKENIIDESGMPKERFSAEFPKEGPSILRIQQVVRGDSAAYFCASSITGQTNQPQHFGDGTRLSIL.

In its sample, this clone was seen many times. The chain has TRBV19 and TRBJ1-1; D is ambiguous. This CDR3 is built from 14 residues. Between the trimmed V and J ends, which lost 1 base and 1 base, there was a span of 7 bases. Germline V gives CDR1 LNHDA, CDR2 SQIVND (reference sequence). CDR3 nucleotide sequence: TGTGCCAGTAGTATAGGAGGGCGGAACACTGAAGCTTTCTTT. Its translation is CASSIGGRNTEAFF.

The genes are TRBV5-1 and TRBJ1-2; 9 bases line up with TRBD1. CDR1 is SGHRS and CDR2 is YFSETQ in the germline V gene. The trim removed 3 bases at V and 4 bases at J, leaving 7 bases unmatched. CDR3 length equals 15 residues. This CDR3 reads CASSYSGTGIYGYTF. CDR3 nucleotides: TGCGCCAGCAGCTATTCCGGGACAGGGATCTATGGCTACACCTTC.

The rearrangement links TRBV15 to TRBJ2-2; 13 bases align to TRBD2. V lost 3 bases to trimming and J lost 0 bases; unmatched junction nucleotides: 4. This CDR3 is built from 18 residues. Germline V gene sequence: CDR1 LNHNV, CDR2 YYDKDF (reference sequence). The CDR3 spells CATSRPGLAGTNTGELFF. DNA for the CDR3: TGTGCCACCAGCAGGCCGGGACTAGCGGGGACGAACACCGGGGAGCTGTTTTTT.

The genes are TRBV29-1 and TRBJ2-3; D unclear. This CDR3 has 13 amino acids. Germline V CDR1 and CDR2: SQVTM, ANQGSEA. The V gene lost 0 bases and the J gene lost 0 bases, with 4 bases spanning the gap. In DNA form, the CDR3 reads TGCAGCGTTGAAGATCCTAGCACAGATACGCAGTATTTT. This sequence encodes CSVEDPSTDTQYF.

This clone was observed once. The chain recombines TRBV2 with TRBJ1-2, with D possibly TRBD1 on 5 matching bases. Germline CDR1 is SNHLY and CDR2 is FYNNEI. Trimming took off 11 bases at V and 2 bases at J, with 12 bases between the two ends. There are 12 residues in the CDR3. The CDR3 sequence: CARGVGNYGYTF. The CDR3 DNA follows: TGTGCCCGGGGGGTCGGGAACTATGGCTACACCTTC.

V usage is TRBV27 and J usage is TRBJ2-2; D unresolved. Germline V gene data show CDR1 as MNHEY and CDR2 as SMNVEV (reference sequence). The CDR3 covers 15 residues. V was pared by 2 bases and J by 2 bases, with 9 bases between. CDR3 bases: TGTGCCAGCAGTTTAGAAGGTTACAACACCGGGGAGCTGTTTTTT. Protein sequence: CASSLEGYNTGELFF.

This clone was seen once. This chain uses TRBV9 with TRBJ2-5; D is ambiguous. The CDR3 length is 13 residues. V lost 2 bases, J lost 2 bases, and 7 bases lay in between. Germline CDR1 is SGDLS and CDR2 is YYNGEE. As DNA, the CDR3 is TGTGCCAGCAGCGTCTCTCTACAAGAGACCCAGTACTTC. Translated, it gives CASSVSLQETQYF.

The chain joins TRBV30 to TRBJ1-2, with 11 positions matching TRBD1. The length of the CDR3 is 12 residues. The J segment lost 5 bases and the V segment lost 7 bases, leaving 3 bases of the junction unmatched. Germline V lookup: CDR1 GTSNPN, CDR2 SVGIG (reference sequence). The CDR3, as DNA: TGTGCCTCAGGGGACAGGGGGTATGGCTACACCTTC. It codes for CASGDRGYGYTF.

In this sample, this clone turned up a few times. V gene TRBV30 combines with J gene TRBJ2-1, with 7 positions matching TRBD1. The V segment lost 4 bases and the J segment 5 bases; nucleotides outside the gene matches: 5. Germline V gives CDR1 GTSNPN, CDR2 SVGIG (reference sequence). This CDR3 comprises 13 residues. The CDR3 DNA reads as TGTGCCTGGACCCTGACAGGGCACAATGAGCAGTTCTTC. Protein: CAWTLTGHNEQFF.

V gene TRBV7-8 combines with J gene TRBJ2-7, with D perhaps being TRBD1 or TRBD2 (5 bases each). Trimming shortened V by 3 bases and J by 8 bases, and 14 bases separated the two germline ends. There are 13 residues in the CDR3. Germline CDR1 reads SGHVS; CDR2 reads FQNEAQ. CDR3 nucleotide sequence: TGTGCCAGCAGCTTTCAGGGTACTAGGAAGCAGTACTTC. Translation: CASSFQGTRKQYF. The full variable domain, rest sourced from reference TRBV7-8 and TRBJ2-7, is GAGVSQSPRYKVAKRGQDVALRCDPISGHVSLFWYQQALGQGPEFLTYFQNEAQLDKSGLPSDRFFAERPEGSVSTLKIQRTQQEDSAVYLCASSFQGTRKQYFGPGTRLTVT.

V usage is TRBV6-5 and J usage is TRBJ2-7; D gene ambiguous. V lost 5 bases and J lost 3, with 5 bases in between. Germline-derived CDR1 and CDR2 are MNHEY and SVGAGI. The CDR3 length is 11 residues. CDR3 sequence reads: CASSNSYEQYF. Here the CDR3 DNA reads TGTGCCAGCAGTAACAGCTACGAGCAGTACTTC.